These 21 T cell receptor beta chains came from one sample sequenced in a study of cytomegalovirus exposure and HLA in healthy donors. The PCR used 60 Vbeta and 13 Jbeta primers. The table came from immunoSEQ multiplex PCR; TCRdb's copy has only in-frame clones and leaves some out. In the table there are 150,000 to 200,000 clones, 68% of which are singletons. Sequences were obtained from PBMCs. These receptor sequences come from a man in his fifties or sixties in good health and CMV-seronegative.

V and J are TRBV5-1 and TRBJ2-2; D gene unclear. This CDR3 comprises 15 residues. CDR1 and CDR2 (germline): SGHRS, YFSETQ. V was trimmed by 0 bases and J by 4 bases, leaving 10 bases between them. This CDR3 reads CASSLAVVVTGELFF. Here the CDR3 DNA reads TGCGCCAGCAGCTTGGCGGTGGTCGTCACCGGGGAGCTGTTTTTT.

In its sample, this clone was seen a few times. The gene calls are TRBV28 and TRBJ2-7; a possible D gene is TRBD2 (7 bases). Germline CDR1 reads MDHEN; CDR2 reads SYDVKM. Trimming stripped 5 bases from V and 0 bases from J, with 20 bases between. The CDR3 contains 17 residues. CDR3 nucleotides: TGTGCCAGCAGTCGCGGGAGAGGGGGTCTCTCCTCCTACGAGCAGTACTTC. Protein sequence: CASSRGRGGLSSYEQYF.

This clone was seen only a few times. One junction end disagrees with the germline gene, perhaps due to a read error. The V call is TRBV6-6, the J call TRBJ1-1, with 9 nucleotides matching TRBD1. The CDR3 consists of 14 residues. From germline, CDR1 is MNHNY and CDR2 SVGAGI (reference sequence). CDR3 residues: CASSTRDRVLRGPF. DNA of the CDR3: TGTGCCAGCTCAACCCGGGACAGGGTTCTACGCGGACCCTTT.

The chain joins TRBV7-2 to TRBJ2-3, with TRBD2 as a possible D gene (7 bases). The CDR3 covers 15 residues. Germline V gene data show CDR1 as SGHTA and CDR2 as FQGNSA. Trimming took off 4 bases at V and 4 bases at J, with 15 bases between the two ends. CDR3 sequence (DNA): TGTGCCAGCAGCTCATGGAGAGGGGGGGCAGATACGCAGTATTTT. It encodes CASSSWRGGADTQYF.

The genes are TRBV9 and TRBJ1-3; 8 bases fit TRBD1. CDR1 and CDR2 (germline): SGDLS, YYNGEE. Germline trimming cut 4 bases from V and 0 bases from J; bases unmatched to any gene: 12. This CDR3 has 18 residues. The CDR3 region is CASSPRTGPLLSGNTIYF. CDR3 sequence (DNA): TGTGCCAGCAGCCCTCGGACAGGGCCCCTGCTCTCTGGAAACACCATATATTTT.

This rearrangement joins TRBV6-5 to TRBJ2-1, with TRBD2 matching 9 bases. The CDR3 runs 16 residues. Germline lookup yields CDR1 MNHEY and CDR2 SVGAGI. Trimming at V came to 0 bases and at J to 7 bases, leaving 7 bases not matched to a gene. The DNA for the CDR3 is TGTGCCAGCAGTTACTCGAGTGCGGGGGGGCCAAATGAGCAGTTCTTC. It is translated as CASSYSSAGGPNEQFF.

V is TRBV5-6 and J is TRBJ2-7; D is possibly TRBD1 (5 bases). Germline V gene data show CDR1 as SGHDT and CDR2 as YYEEEE. The length of the CDR3 is 15 residues. Trimming cost V 4 bases and J 2 bases, with 16 bases left between them. The CDR3 spells CASSPSGDSPYEQYF. In nucleotides, the CDR3 is TGTGCCAGCAGCCCCAGTGGAGACAGCCCCTACGAGCAGTACTTC.

This clone has just a few counts. The chain employs TRBV7-2 and TRBJ2-2, with D hard to call. Trimming left V 2 bases short and J 1 base short, with 5 bases between. The CDR3 totals 14 residues. Germline V gene data show CDR1 as SGHTA and CDR2 as FQGNSA. CDR3 region: CASSLPRNTGELFF. Written as DNA, the CDR3 is TGTGCCAGCAGCTTACCGCGGAACACCGGGGAGCTGTTTTTT.

This clone was counted once. V usage is TRBV7-8 and J usage is TRBJ2-1, with D possibly being TRBD2 (7 bases). CDR3 length equals 15 residues. V was pared by 1 base and J by 4 bases, with 11 bases between. The germline V gene has CDR1 SGHVS and CDR2 FQNEAQ. CDR3 amino acids: CASSLEGGRYNEQFF. For the CDR3, the DNA is TGTGCCAGCAGCTTAGAGGGGGGGAGGTACAATGAGCAGTTCTTC.

This chain connects TRBV4-1 to TRBJ1-1; 9 bases fit TRBD1. The V gene's germline CDR1 is MGHRA and CDR2 YSYEKL. Losses at the gene ends were 2 bases for V and 1 base for J; bases not matched to a gene: 2. The CDR3 totals 15 residues. This chain's CDR3 is CASSQPGQGNTEAFF. CDR3 bases: TGCGCCAGCAGCCAACCGGGACAGGGGAACACTGAAGCTTTCTTT.

The sample holds one count of this clone. V usage is TRBV5-4 and J usage is TRBJ2-5, with 7 positions matching TRBD1. This CDR3 is built from 18 residues. Germline values: CDR1 SGHNT, CDR2 YYREEE (reference sequence). With 0 bases clipped from V and 4 bases from J, the junction kept 15 bases outside the gene matches. The CDR3 sequence: CASSLARTGLLPGETQYF. As DNA, the CDR3 is TGTGCCAGCAGCTTGGCGAGGACAGGATTGCTCCCGGGAGAGACCCAGTACTTC. The full variable domain, completed using reference TRBV5-4 and TRBJ2-5, is ETGVTQSPTHLIKTRGQQVTLRCSSQSGHNTVSWYQQALGQGPQFIFQYYREEENGRGNFPPRFSGLQFPNYSSELNVNALELDDSALYLCASSLARTGLLPGETQYFGPGTRLLVL.

The chain employs TRBV6-1 and TRBJ1-2; a possible D gene is TRBD1 (6 bases). With 5 bases removed from V and 5 bases from J, the gap between germline ends came to 12 bases. There are 13 residues in the CDR3. Germline V gene sequence: CDR1 MNHNS, CDR2 SASEGT. DNA of the CDR3: TGTGCCAGCAGTCTCGACAGGACTTATGGCTACACCTTC. Its translation is CASSLDRTYGYTF.

This chain uses TRBV6-5 with TRBJ1-5; no clear D. Trimming cost V 6 bases and J 0 bases, with 12 bases left between them. CDR3 size: 15 residues. Germline loops: CDR1 MNHEY, CDR2 SVGAGI. This CDR3 is CASRPTPYSNQPQHF. The CDR3 nucleotides are TGTGCCAGCAGGCCGACACCGTATAGCAATCAGCCCCAGCATTTT.

The chain joins TRBV28 to TRBJ1-5; the D gene is possibly TRBD1 (6 bases). The V gene's germline CDR1 is MDHEN and CDR2 SYDVKM. V was pared by 5 bases and J by 3 bases, with 11 bases between. CDR3 size: 14 residues. CDR3 sequence reads: CASSTYRDNQPQHF. The CDR3, as DNA: TGTGCCAGCAGTACCTACAGGGACAATCAGCCCCAGCATTTT.

The chain joins TRBV19 to TRBJ2-5; D unclear. This CDR3 contains 13 residues. V lost 4 bases and J lost 4, with 10 bases in between. From germline, CDR1 is LNHDA and CDR2 SQIVND (reference sequence). CDR3 protein: CASSTSIGETQYF. The CDR3, as DNA: TGTGCCAGTAGTACCTCTATCGGAGAGACCCAGTACTTC.

This clone showed up just once. The chain employs TRBV6-5 and TRBJ2-7; 9 bases agree with TRBD1. The CDR3 is made up of 15 amino acids. Germline CDR1 MNHEY, CDR2 SVGAGI. The trim removed 6 bases at V and 0 bases at J, leaving 6 bases unmatched. The CDR3 region has the DNA TGTGCCAGCAGGAGGGACAGGGATCCCTCCTACGAGCAGTACTTC. Its translation is CASRRDRDPSYEQYF.

This clone showed up just a few times. The chain links TRBV10-3 to TRBJ2-2, with TRBD1 identical over 8 bases. CDR3 length equals 15 residues. The trim removed 3 bases at V and 5 bases at J, leaving 5 bases unmatched. Germline loops: CDR1 ENHRY, CDR2 SYGVKD. The CDR3 spells CAISDRTGWTGELFF. In nucleotides, the CDR3 is TGTGCCATCAGTGACCGGACAGGGTGGACCGGGGAGCTGTTTTTT.

This clone was seen just once. CDR3 nucleotide sequence: TGCAGCGTTGAAGGGGCAGGGGCCGGGGGGCCCAATGAGCAGTTCTTC. This translates into CSVEGAGAGGPNEQFF. J is TRBJ2-1 and V is TRBV29-1; perhaps TRBD2 as D (7 bases). V was shortened by 1 base and J by 6 bases, with 19 bases between the two germline ends. In germline, CDR1 is SQVTM, CDR2 ANQGSEA. This CDR3 spans 16 amino acids.

This sequence joins TRBV5-1 and TRBJ1-2; tentative D call: TRBD1 (5 bases). The CDR3 consists of 11 residues. Trimming shortened V by 6 bases and J by 7 bases, and 10 bases separated the two germline ends. Germline-derived CDR1 and CDR2 are SGHRS and YFSETQ. For the CDR3, the DNA is TGCGCCAGCACGGGGGGAAGTGGCTACACCTTC. It is translated as CASTGGSGYTF.

Turning to this clone: Mismatch with germline at one junction end may stem from a read error. V usage is TRBV18 and J usage is TRBJ1-6, with 7 bases that match TRBD1. Germline V gene lookup returns CDR1 KGHSH and CDR2 LQKENI. The CDR3 is 15 amino acids. The CDR3 reads CANSPGGGDYSPLHF. The CDR3 DNA follows: TGTGCCAACTCACCAGGAGGGGGCGATTATTCACCCCTCCACTTT.

This clone was recorded a few times. The rearrangement joins TRBV4-1 to TRBJ2-7; TRBD1 matches 9 bases. The ends lost 3 bases at V and 1 base at J; junction bases unmatched: 4. This CDR3 has 15 residues. Germline V gene sequence: CDR1 MGHRA, CDR2 YSYEKL. CDR3 residues: CASSHGQGSSYEQYF. The CDR3 DNA sequence: TGCGCCAGCAGCCACGGACAGGGGTCTTCCTACGAGCAGTACTTC.